A selection of T cell receptor beta chains follows, all from one sample in a study of Graves' ophthalmopathy and Graves' hyperthyroidism. TCRdb re-derived calls from the multiplex PCR reads in MiXCR, one entry per CDR3 protein. Among over a million distinct CDR3 sequences listed, approximately 35% were seen once. The sample comprised peripheral blood or thyroid tissue (not recorded which). The receptors were sampled from an adult man with Graves' hyperthyroidism. Each CDR3 is given with its conserved first and last residue. Fields, in order: D gene, J gene, clone size, V gene, CDR3 protein, CDR3 DNA. D genes are given only for firm matches. Expanded clones are given a class, and other clones once, few, many or no size at all.

NA	TRBJ2-3	few	TRBV19	CASWERGGGDTQYF	TGTGCCTCCTGGGAAAGGGGCGGCGGGGATACGCAGTATTTT
NA	TRBJ1-6	NA	TRBV25-1	CASNHRRGRVLDSPLHF	TGTGCCAGCAACCACAGGAGGGGCAGGGTGTTGGATTCACCCCTCCACTTT
NA	TRBJ2-7	many	TRBV7-2	CASSLLPRNEQYF	TGTGCCAGCAGCCTATTACCCCGTAACGAGCAGTACTTC
NA	TRBJ1-1	few	TRBV20-1	CSARVPDTFKGIGAEAFF	TGCAGTGCTAGAGTTCCAGACACGTTCAAGGGAATTGGGGCTGAAGCTTTCTTT
TRBD2	TRBJ2-2	NA	TRBV9	CASSVASSGGPGTGELFF	TGTGCCAGCAGCGTAGCTAGTAGCGGGGGGCCGGGCACCGGGGAGCTGTTTTTT
NA	TRBJ2-5	many	TRBV6-5	CASSYSSVQETQYF	TGTGCCAGCAGTTACTCGAGCGTGCAAGAGACCCAGTACTTC
NA	TRBJ1-1	many	TRBV7-9	CASSLERGNTEAFF	TGTGCCAGCAGCTTAGAAAGGGGGAACACTGAAGCTTTCTTT
TRBD1	TRBJ2-5	many	TRBV9	CASSAGTAQETQYF	TGTGCCAGCAGCGCCGGGACAGCTCAAGAGACCCAGTACTTC
TRBD1	TRBJ1-1	NA	TRBV6-5	CASSAGDRGNTEAFF	TGTGCCAGCAGTGCAGGGGACAGGGGTAACACTGAAGCTTTCTTT
TRBD1	TRBJ2-7	many	TRBV5-5	CASSPGQVPGYEQYF	TGTGCCAGCAGCCCCGGACAGGTTCCGGGGTACGAGCAGTACTTC
NA	TRBJ2-7	NA	TRBV12-5	CASGLAGEGDEQYF	TGTGCTAGTGGTTTGGCGGGAGAGGGGGACGAGCAGTACTTC
TRBD1	TRBJ2-5	many	TRBV12-3/TRBV12-4	CASSASSTGIETQYF	TGTGCCAGCAGTGCTAGCTCGACAGGGATAGAGACCCAGTACTTC
NA	TRBJ1-2	NA	TRBV28	CASGGAGYGYTF	TGTGCCAGTGGGGGGGCCGGCTATGGCTACACCTTC
TRBD2	TRBJ2-2	NA	TRBV15	CATSRDRGGFAGELFF	TGTGCCACCAGCAGAGATCGCGGGGGTTTTGCTGGGGAGCTGTTTTTT
TRBD1	TRBJ2-7	NA	TRBV12-3/TRBV12-4	CASSGTVTHVEQYF	TGTGCCAGCAGCGGGACAGTCACTCACGTCGAGCAGTACTTC
NA	TRBJ1-5	many	TRBV15	CATSRDPGQPQHF	TGTGCCACCAGCAGAGATCCGGGGCAGCCCCAGCATTTT
TRBD1	TRBJ1-6	NA	TRBV7-9	CASSLEGAVSPLHF	TGTGCCAGCAGCTTAGAGGGGGCGGTTTCACCCCTCCACTTT
TRBD1	TRBJ2-6	NA	TRBV11-1	CASSLLAGGRSGANVLTF	TGTGCCAGCAGCTTATTAGCAGGGGGACGCTCTGGGGCCAACGTCCTGACTTTC
NA	TRBJ1-5	few	TRBV4-3	CASSQVLQGNQPQHF	TGCGCCAGCAGCCAAGTCTTGCAGGGCAATCAGCCCCAGCATTTT
NA	TRBJ2-3	NA	TRBV20-1	CSARDRGLRDTQYF	TGCAGTGCTAGAGATAGGGGTTTGCGAGATACGCAGTATTTT
TRBD1	TRBJ2-5	NA	TRBV12-3/TRBV12-4	CASSAGQGMETQYF	TGTGCCAGCAGTGCCGGACAGGGGATGGAGACCCAGTACTTC
NA	TRBJ1-5	NA	TRBV5-6	CASSWRPGPGEAQHF	TGTGCCAGCAGCTGGCGCCCCGGACCGGGTGAAGCCCAGCATTTT
NA	TRBJ2-7	many	TRBV7-9	CASSDTGKQYF	TGTGCCAGCAGCGACACCGGGAAGCAGTACTTC
NA	TRBJ1-1	many	TRBV7-2	CASSLARGAEAFF	TGTGCCAGCAGCTTAGCGCGGGGCGCTGAAGCTTTCTTT
NA	TRBJ1-1	NA	TRBV24-1	CATSEGPNTGAFF	TGTGCCACCAGTGAGGGGCCTAACACTGGAGCTTTCTTT
NA	TRBJ1-6	NA	TRBV7-9	CASSWTPYNSPLHF	TGTGCCAGCAGCTGGACACCCTATAATTCACCCCTCCACTTT
NA	TRBJ1-3	NA	TRBV6-5	CASGWGRRISGNTIYF	TGTGCCAGCGGTTGGGGTAGGCGGATCTCTGGAAACACCATATATTTT
NA	TRBJ1-2	few	TRBV10-3	CASSYSQYREASGYTF	TGTGCCAGCAGTTACTCACAGTATCGGGAAGCTAGTGGCTACACCTTC
NA	TRBJ1-2	NA	TRBV27	CASTDLGSLTYGYTF	TGTGCCAGCACGGATTTAGGCTCTCTAACATATGGCTACACCTTC
TRBD2	TRBJ2-7	NA	TRBV7-2	CASSSLREGTYEQYF	TGTGCCAGCAGCTCTTTGCGGGAGGGGACCTACGAGCAGTACTTC
TRBD1	TRBJ2-7	many	TRBV7-2	CASSTGTEPVEQYF	TGTGCCAGCAGCACCGGGACAGAACCTGTGGAGCAGTACTTC
NA	TRBJ2-7	NA	TRBV13	CASSSGKSYEQYF	TGTGCCAGCAGCTCCGGGAAGTCCTACGAGCAGTACTTC
NA	TRBJ2-7	NA	TRBV5-1	CASSLDIGGYEQYF	TGCGCCAGCAGCTTGGACATAGGTGGCTACGAGCAGTACTTC
TRBD2	TRBJ2-7	many	TRBV7-9	CASSQGWGLALSYEQYF	TGTGCCAGCAGCCAAGGGTGGGGACTAGCGCTCTCCTACGAGCAGTACTTC
TRBD1	TRBJ2-7	once	TRBV11-2	CASTLGQGKGQEQYF	TGTGCCAGCACCTTAGGACAGGGGAAGGGACAGGAGCAGTACTTC
NA	TRBJ1-6	NA	TRBV6-5	CASSGGLEGSPLHF	TGTGCCAGCAGTGGAGGGCTGGAAGGATCACCCCTCCACTTT
TRBD2	TRBJ2-7	NA	TRBV10-2	CASSAGLALSYEQYF	TGCGCCAGCAGTGCAGGACTAGCCCTCTCCTACGAGCAGTACTTC
NA	TRBJ1-6	once	TRBV20-1	CSYLGGNSPLHF	TGCAGTTACCTTGGCGGAAATTCACCCCTCCACTTT
TRBD1	TRBJ2-6	NA	TRBV9	CASSDRGGGYGANVLTF	TGTGCCAGCAGTGACAGGGGGGGCGGATATGGGGCCAACGTCCTGACTTTC
NA	TRBJ2-7	many	TRBV11-2	CASSLGAGISYEQYF	TGTGCCAGCAGCTTAGGGGCTGGGATCTCCTACGAGCAGTACTTC
NA	TRBJ1-5	NA	TRBV28	CASNAVNQPQHF	TGTGCCAGCAATGCAGTCAATCAGCCCCAGCATTTT